These T cell receptor beta chains were read from a single sample in a study of identical twins. Via MiXCR, TCRdb re-called the 5' RACE reads, giving one row per CDR3 protein. The table records about 730,000 distinct CDR3 sequences, 20% to 25% of them present only once. These data were also reused for a study on T cells expressing NK-cell markers.

Sequencing was performed on PBMCs. Every receptor here comes from a woman under 30 in good health. The CDR3 runs from the conserved cysteine through the conserved F or W. D genes are given only for firm matches. Clone size is given for some rows only: seen once, a few or many times, or a class if the clone is expanded.

clone size | J gene | D gene | V gene | CDR3 protein | CDR3 DNA
NA | TRBJ2-3 | TRBD2 | TRBV28 | CASSLATSGTDTQYF | TGTGCCAGCAGTTTAGCGACTAGCGGCACAGATACGCAGTATTTT
NA | TRBJ2-1 | TRBD2 | TRBV11-1 | CASSSRTSGRSLSYNEQFF | TGTGCCAGCAGCTCCAGGACTAGCGGCCGTTCCCTCTCCTACAATGAGCAGTTCTTC
NA | TRBJ2-2 | TRBD1 | TRBV9 | CASSLWTGNTGELFF | TGTGCCAGCAGCCTCTGGACAGGGAACACCGGGGAGCTGTTTTTT
few | TRBJ1-2 | NA | TRBV21-1 | CASSPRDSYTNYGYTF | TGTGCCAGCAGCCCACGGGACAGCTACACTAACTATGGCTACACCTTC
NA | TRBJ2-1 | NA | TRBV6-5 | CASSYTVGGTGYNEQFF | TGTGCCAGCAGTTACACGGTGGGCGGGACCGGGTACAATGAGCAGTTCTTC
NA | TRBJ2-7 | NA | TRBV21-1 | CASNQGEWYF | TGTGCCAGCAACCAGGGGGAGTGGTACTTC
NA | TRBJ2-7 | NA | TRBV11-2 | CASSLVLAAYEQYF | TGTGCCAGCAGCTTAGTATTAGCGGCCTACGAGCAGTACTTC
NA | TRBJ2-1 | TRBD2 | TRBV10-3 | CAISESRAGGPNEQFF | TGTGCCATCAGTGAGTCGAGAGCGGGGGGGCCGAATGAGCAGTTCTTC
NA | TRBJ1-1 | NA | TRBV20-1 | CSAIEINTEAFF | TGCAGTGCGATAGAAATTAACACTGAAGCTTTCTTT
NA | TRBJ2-2 | NA | TRBV5-1 | CASSSKAEITGELFF | TGCGCCAGCAGCTCCAAGGCGGAGATCACCGGGGAGCTGTTTTTT
NA | TRBJ2-5 | NA | TRBV20-1 | CSAVRGSLVDQYF | TGCAGTGCTGTTAGAGGGTCACTAGTCGACCAGTACTTC
few | TRBJ2-3 | NA | TRBV20-1 | CSAKGDSDTQYF | TGCAGTGCTAAGGGGGACTCAGATACGCAGTATTTT
NA | TRBJ2-2 | NA | TRBV5-1 | CASSPRRRQDLPGELFF | TGCGCCAGCAGCCCCCGACGGAGGCAGGACCTTCCCGGGGAGCTGTTTTTT
NA | TRBJ2-7 | NA | TRBV29-1 | CSVDGRDKQYF | TGCAGCGTTGATGGAAGGGACAAGCAGTACTTC
few | TRBJ2-3 | NA | TRBV11-2 | CASSPVADTQYF | TGTGCCAGCTCTCCAGTGGCAGATACGCAGTATTTT
many | TRBJ2-7 | NA | TRBV27 | CASSLGGARYEQYF | TGTGCCAGCAGTTTAGGAGGGGCGAGGTACGAGCAGTACTTC
few | TRBJ2-1 | NA | TRBV5-5 | CASSPIGGSGYNEQFF | TGTGCCAGCAGCCCAATTGGGGGTTCAGGGTACAATGAGCAGTTCTTC
NA | TRBJ2-7 | NA | TRBV4-1 | CASSQGVGGFEQYF | TGCGCCAGCAGCCAAGGGGTAGGGGGGTTCGAGCAGTACTTC
NA | TRBJ2-3 | NA | TRBV7-9 | CASSPPPGPRGTDTQYF | TGTGCCAGCAGCCCCCCCCCAGGGCCCCGGGGCACAGATACGCAGTATTTT
NA | TRBJ2-6 | NA | TRBV4-3 | CASSQEGGHGAYVLTF | TGCGCCAGCAGCCAAGAAGGGGGGCATGGGGCCTACGTCCTGACTTTC
many | TRBJ2-2 | NA | TRBV20-1 | CSARNPVAGRELFF | TGCAGTGCTAGAAACCCAGTCGCGGGTAGGGAGCTGTTTTTT
few | TRBJ2-1 | NA | TRBV2 | CASTTSADPFF | TGTGCCAGCACCACCTCGGCGGATCCGTTCTTC
NA | TRBJ2-1 | TRBD2 | TRBV12-3/TRBV12-4 | CASKGLGGEQFF | TGTGCCAGCAAGGGACTAGGAGGTGAGCAGTTCTTC
NA | TRBJ1-1 | NA | TRBV21-1 | CASSKSKGAVMGEKGAFF | TGTGCCAGCAGCAAGTCGAAAGGGGCCGTAATGGGAGAAAAAGGGGCTTTCTTT
NA | TRBJ2-7 | NA | TRBV5-5 | CASSLVLAGGGEQYF | TGTGCCAGCAGCTTGGTTCTAGCAGGGGGAGGCGAGCAGTACTTC
few | TRBJ2-7 | NA | TRBV20-1 | CSARTDVEGEQYF | TGCAGTGCTAGGACCGACGTTGAGGGCGAGCAGTACTTC
NA | TRBJ2-3 | NA | TRBV20-1 | CSAIPLTDTQYF | TGCAGTGCTATTCCTCTCACAGATACGCAGTATTTT
few | TRBJ1-6 | NA | TRBV20-1 | CSVRKTGSPLHF | TGCAGTGTTCGGAAGACCGGTTCACCCCTCCACTTT
NA | TRBJ2-7 | NA | TRBV20-1 | CSASRGTEQYF | TGCAGTGCTAGCAGAGGCACCGAGCAGTACTTC
NA | TRBJ2-1 | TRBD2 | TRBV29-1 | CSVGGTSGNYNEQFF | TGCAGCGTGGGTGGGACTAGCGGGAACTACAATGAGCAGTTCTTC
NA | TRBJ2-7 | TRBD1 | TRBV6-5 | CASSYSGTGVSYEQYF | TGTGCCAGCAGTTACTCTGGGACAGGGGTATCATACGAGCAGTACTTC
NA | TRBJ2-1 | NA | TRBV10-3 | CAISERLSEQFF | TGTGCCATCAGTGAGCGTCTGTCTGAGCAGTTCTTC
few | TRBJ2-3 | NA | TRBV3-1 | CASSQNTPDTQYF | TGTGCCAGCAGCCAAAATACACCAGATACGCAGTATTTT
NA | TRBJ2-1 | TRBD2 | TRBV6-1 | CASTGLAGGLNNEQFF | TGTGCCAGCACGGGACTAGCGGGAGGGTTAAACAATGAGCAGTTCTTC
few | TRBJ2-7 | NA | TRBV12-3/TRBV12-4 | CASSRPNYEQYF | TGTGCCAGCAGTCGACCCAACTACGAGCAGTACTTC
NA | TRBJ2-1 | NA | TRBV6-5 | CASREGIEQFF | TGTGCCAGCAGGGAGGGGATTGAGCAGTTCTTC
few | TRBJ2-3 | NA | TRBV12-3/TRBV12-4 | CASSSWDRERDF | TGTGCCAGCAGCTCCTGGGACCGTGAAAGGGATTTT
many | TRBJ2-1 | TRBD2 | TRBV3-1 | CASSPGLAYNEQFF | TGCGCCAGCAGCCCGGGACTAGCATACAATGAGCAGTTCTTC
few | TRBJ1-2 | NA | TRBV20-1 | CSASPWGVTGF | TGCAGTGCTAGTCCTTGGGGGGTTACTGGCTTC
few | TRBJ2-3 | NA | TRBV24-1 | CATSSGTGRTDTQYF | TGTGCCACCAGCTCCGGGACGGGACGCACAGATACGCAGTATTTT
many | TRBJ1-1 | NA | TRBV12-3/TRBV12-4 | CASSPGNTEAFF | TGTGCCAGCAGCCCCGGGAACACTGAAGCTTTCTTT
many | TRBJ2-1 | TRBD2 | TRBV3-1 | CASSQVISGDPINEQFF | TGTGCCAGCAGCCAAGTCATTAGCGGGGACCCTATCAATGAGCAGTTCTTC
many | TRBJ2-3 | TRBD2 | TRBV5-6 | CAGTSGGAVDTQYF | TGTGCCGGTACTAGCGGGGGGGCCGTAGATACGCAGTATTTT
few | TRBJ2-1 | TRBD1 | TRBV12-3/TRBV12-4 | CASRLVGQNNEQFF | TGTGCCAGCAGGCTGGTGGGACAGAACAATGAGCAGTTCTTC
many | TRBJ1-1 | NA | TRBV6-1 | CASSPLFGQNTEAFF | TGTGCCAGCAGTCCCCTGTTTGGGCAGAACACTGAAGCTTTCTTT
many | TRBJ1-1 | NA | TRBV12-3/TRBV12-4 | CASSLAGTEAFF | TGTGCCAGCAGTTTAGCCGGGACTGAAGCTTTCTTT
NA | TRBJ2-3 | NA | TRBV5-1 | CASSAGTPGDTQYF | TGCGCCAGCAGCGCCGGGACTCCGGGAGATACGCAGTATTTT
NA | TRBJ2-3 | TRBD1 | TRBV20-1 | CSAPGWDRAQDTQYF | TGCAGTGCTCCCGGGTGGGACAGGGCTCAAGATACGCAGTATTTT
NA | TRBJ2-4 | NA | TRBV6-1 | CASRGTFFKNIQYF | TGTGCCAGCAGGGGGACCTTCTTTAAAAACATTCAGTACTTC
NA | TRBJ2-1 | NA | TRBV5-6 | CASSKSVGYEQFF | TGTGCCAGCAGCAAGTCGGTGGGCTATGAGCAGTTCTTC
NA | TRBJ2-7 | TRBD1 | TRBV7-2 | CASSLGGTGAHEQYF | TGTGCTAGCAGCTTAGGTGGGACAGGGGCGCACGAGCAGTACTTC
NA | TRBJ2-5 | NA | TRBV29-1 | CSVESVNFGLETQYF | TGCAGCGTCGAGTCAGTTAACTTCGGGTTGGAGACCCAGTACTTC